The sequence of this T cell receptor beta chain was determined in a study of a mutant IDH1 vaccine in newly diagnosed glioma. About the research overall: Vaccination followed radiotherapy alone by 4-6 weeks, or accompanied temozolomide cycles.

Trimming cost V 0 bases and J 2 bases, with 6 bases left between them. This CDR3 has 14 amino acids. CDR1 is MGHRA and CDR2 is YSYEKL in the germline V gene. Stated time point: week 23, last vaccination. Vaccine doses each comprised 300 ug of mutant IDH1 20-mer peptide, with topical imiquimod. Those who donated had recent WHO grade 3 or 4 IDH1-mutant, ATRX-lost astrocytomas. Repertoires were generated with immunoSEQ multiplex PCR, while TCRdb's copy carries only in-frame clones and drops some. The sample shows some 42,000 clones, around 76% of them seen only once. Note on this clone: Its antigen remains unknown.

The source material was PBMCs, sampled from a glioma patient whose treatment included an IDH1 peptide vaccine. The genes are TRBV4-1 and TRBJ2-3; D gene uncertain. This TCR derives from a man over 45 with glioma. Written as DNA, the CDR3 is TGCGCCAGCAGCCAAGATGGGAACACAGATACGCAGTATTTT. It codes for CASSQDGNTDTQYF.